Below, 9 T cell receptor beta chains from the same sample are listed, as sequenced in a study of STAT5B mutations in CD4+ large granular lymphocyte leukemia. Using immunoSEQ multiplex PCR, the repertoire was profiled, and TCRdb retains in-frame clones only, with some absent. The data contain about 38,000 clones, around 85% of them singletons. The material sequenced was CD4+ T cells from blood buffy coats. The receptors were sampled from a human donor in good health.

The V gene is TRBV5-1, the J gene TRBJ2-5; the match to TRBD2 covers 10 bases. CDR1 SGHRS and CDR2 YFSETQ come from the germline V gene. The ends lost 3 bases at V and 9 bases at J; junction bases unmatched: 14. The CDR3 consists of 16 residues. The CDR3 here is CASSSQGLAGVESQYF. CDR3 DNA sequence: TGCGCCAGCAGCTCCCAGGGCCTAGCGGGAGTTGAATCCCAGTACTTC. Looking up the rest from reference TRBV5-1 and TRBJ2-5 gives the full variable domain: KAGVTQTPRYLIKTRGQQVTLSCSPISGHRSVSWYQQTPGQGLQFLFEYFSETQRNKGNFPGRFSGRQFSNSRSEMNVSTLELGDSALYLCASSSQGLAGVESQYFGPGTRLLVL.

This clone was seen more than once but under ten times. The gene calls are TRBV7-9 and TRBJ1-1, with D uncertain. The CDR3 sequence is 12 residues long. The germline CDR1 and CDR2 sequences are SEHNR and FQNEAQ (reference sequence). Trimming shortened V by 8 bases and J by 3 bases, and 10 bases separated the two germline ends. The CDR3 loop reads CASERRDTEAFF. CDR3 nucleotides: TGTGCCAGCGAGCGGAGGGACACTGAAGCTTTCTTT.

This clone showed up just once. The rearrangement joins TRBV19 to TRBJ1-2; D not certain. The CDR3 is 14 residues long. V lost 5 bases to trimming and J lost 3 bases, with 13 bases between them. The germline V gene has CDR1 LNHDA and CDR2 SQIVND (reference sequence). The CDR3 region is CASSRVVLDYGYTF. CDR3 bases: TGTGCCAGTAGTCGCGTCGTATTGGACTATGGCTACACCTTC.

The genes are TRBV18 and TRBJ1-4; 9 bases fit TRBD1. Germline CDR1 and CDR2: KGHSH and LQKENI. With 4 bases clipped from V and 4 bases from J, the junction kept 1 base outside the gene matches. This CDR3 contains 14 residues. The CDR3 region is CASSLTGGNEKLFF. CDR3 coding DNA: TGTGCCAGCTCACTGACAGGGGGTAATGAAAAACTGTTTTTT.

The chain carries TRBV6-1 and TRBJ2-5; D is ambiguous. The germline V and J ends were trimmed by 1 base and 2 bases, with 11 bases remaining between them. The germline V gene has CDR1 MNHNS and CDR2 SASEGT. CDR3 length equals 15 residues. CDR3 sequence reads: CASSEGVTHQETQYF. The CDR3 DNA follows: TGTGCCAGCAGTGAAGGTGTGACACATCAAGAGACCCAGTACTTC.

This chain links TRBV5-1 with TRBJ2-7; D gene ambiguous. Per germline, CDR1 SGHRS and CDR2 YFSETQ. The CDR3 is 13 residues long. The V gene lost 5 bases and the J gene lost 5 bases, with 14 bases spanning the gap. Here the CDR3 DNA reads TGCGCCAGCAGTAGTCCACCGGGCAACGAGCAGTACTTC. Amino acid sequence: CASSSPPGNEQYF.

The chain is built from TRBV25-1 and TRBJ2-3; D is undetermined. The germline V gene has CDR1 MGHDK and CDR2 SYGVNS. Trimming took off 3 bases at V and 6 bases at J, with 13 bases between the two ends. The CDR3 covers 14 residues. CDR3 protein: CASSESRLPDTQYF. In nucleotides, the CDR3 is TGTGCCAGCAGTGAGTCCCGACTGCCTGATACGCAGTATTTT.

The chain joins TRBV5-1 to TRBJ2-1; 10 bases align to TRBD2. Germline-derived CDR1 and CDR2 are SGHRS and YFSETQ. With V trimmed by 0 bases and J by 6 bases, 3 bases remained unmatched. The CDR3 consists of 15 residues. As DNA, the CDR3 is TGCGCCAGCAGCTTGGGGCTAGCGGGGGTCAATGAGCAGTTCTTC. Protein sequence: CASSLGLAGVNEQFF.

This chain connects TRBV6-6 to TRBJ2-3; tentatively, D is TRBD2 (5 bases). CDR3 length equals 16 residues. Germline V gene sequence: CDR1 MNHNY, CDR2 SVGAGI (reference sequence). V was cut by 2 bases and J by 6 bases, with 18 bases left in between. CDR3 in DNA: TGTGCCAGCAGTTACGGGTGGACTGGAGATAAGGATACGCAGTATTTT. Its translation is CASSYGWTGDKDTQYF.